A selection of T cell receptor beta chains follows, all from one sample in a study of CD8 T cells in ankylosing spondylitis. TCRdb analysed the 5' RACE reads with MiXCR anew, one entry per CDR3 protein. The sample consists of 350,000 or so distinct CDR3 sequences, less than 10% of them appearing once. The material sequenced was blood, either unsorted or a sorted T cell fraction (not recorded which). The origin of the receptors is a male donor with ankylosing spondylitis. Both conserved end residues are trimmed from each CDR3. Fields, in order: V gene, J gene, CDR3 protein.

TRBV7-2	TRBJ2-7	ASSLDGTSGFYEQY
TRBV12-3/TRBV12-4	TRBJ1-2	ASRKDGGGSYGYT
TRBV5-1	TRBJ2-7	ASSLGYEQY
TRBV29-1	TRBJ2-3	SGSPAGGGTDTQY
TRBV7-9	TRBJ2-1	ASSFSVKAEQF
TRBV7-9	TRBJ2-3	ASRIGGSERTDTQY
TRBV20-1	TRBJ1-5	SASRGGGGYSNQPQH
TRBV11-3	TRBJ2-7	ASSFLFGPSYEQY
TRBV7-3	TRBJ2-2	ASSFGLVTGELF
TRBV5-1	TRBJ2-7	ASSLTSERSSYEQY
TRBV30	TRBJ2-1	AWSVFLADEQF
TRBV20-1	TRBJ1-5	SARDPQVDSNQPQH
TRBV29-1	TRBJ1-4	SVEDGVAGEKLF
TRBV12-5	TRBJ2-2	ASPGPDTGELF
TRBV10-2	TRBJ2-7	ASSETSGSEQY
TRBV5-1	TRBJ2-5	ASSASGSVAETQY
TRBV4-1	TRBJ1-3	ASSRPFDPGNTIY
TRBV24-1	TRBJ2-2	ATSEPSPAGELF
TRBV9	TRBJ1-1	ASSRGGVGTEAF
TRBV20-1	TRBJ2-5	SASPLAGGGETQY
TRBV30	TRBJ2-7	AWAALAGEQY